Detailed here is one TCR beta chain. This entry is derived from a study of T cells in tuberculosis. Across the study: The T cells targeted glucose monomycolate, a mycobacterial lipid, via CD1B.

Chain pairing is unknown; alpha and beta were sequenced separately. The assay was immunoSEQ multiplex PCR, and TCRdb's table has in-frame clones only and misses some. The sample carries approximately 59,000 clones, around 81% recorded once. Sorting used thawed, overnight-rested PBMC stained with anti-CD3, a viability dye and GMM-loaded CD1B tetramer. CD1B tetramers were loaded with Rhodococcus equi-derived C32 glucose monomycolate. From each donor, some 96,000 tetramer-negative cells were sorted. The sequence came from an adult woman with latent tuberculosis. Input material: CD1b-GMM tetramer-negative cells sorted from PBMCs.

CDR3 DNA: TGCGCCAGCAGCGTAACACAGGGATCAGAGACCCAGTACTTC. This translates into CASSVTQGSETQYF. The chain has TRBV5-1 and TRBJ2-5; D is perhaps TRBD1 (6 bases). The germline V and J ends were trimmed by 4 bases and 4 bases, with 14 bases remaining between them. This CDR3 spans 14 amino acids. Germline values: CDR1 SGHRS, CDR2 YFSETQ.